This is a list of T cell receptor beta chains from one sample in a study of response to subunit inactivated influenza vaccine. TCRdb reanalysed the RT-PCR reads using MiXCR and keeps one entry per CDR3 protein. The profile shows around 480,000 distinct CDR3 sequences, approximately 11% of them singletons. Here the sequenced sample was PBMCs from blood, taken roughly 47 days after vaccination. The receptors originated from a man aged 45 to 65 who received an inactivated influenza vaccine. CDR3s include the opening cysteine and the closing phenylalanine or tryptophan. The D gene is left open where the match is weak. Part of the rows lack a size; the others show once, few, many or a class for expanded clones.

TRBJ2-1	TRBV20-1	NA	many	14	TGCAGTGCTCCAAAGTGGCCAGAGCGAAATGAGCAGTTCTTC	CSAPKWPERNEQFF
TRBJ1-1	TRBV5-6	NA	NA	15	TGTGCCAGCAGCTTTTTGGCGACAGTTGGTGTTGAAGCTTTCTTT	CASSFLATVGVEAFF
TRBJ1-6	TRBV6-2/TRBV6-3	NA	few	14	TGTGCCAGCAGTTACAGGGAAAGGAATTCACCCCTCCACTTT	CASSYRERNSPLHF
TRBJ2-7	TRBV20-1	NA	few	14	TGCAGTGCTAGAGAAAGACAGGTCGCCTACGAGCAGTACTTC	CSARERQVAYEQYF
TRBJ2-5	TRBV7-2	TRBD1	few	14	TGTGCCAGCAGCTCAGGACAGGGGCAAGGGGCCCAGTACTTC	CASSSGQGQGAQYF
TRBJ2-3	TRBV20-1	TRBD2	few	13	TGCAGTGCCTACGGGGGGGGGGCAGATACGCAGTATTTT	CSAYGGGADTQYF
TRBJ2-7	TRBV15	NA	NA	15	TGTGCCACCAGCAGAGATCCGGCTGGCGGGTACGAGCAGTACTTC	CATSRDPAGGYEQYF
TRBJ2-3	TRBV5-1	TRBD2	many	16	TGCGCCAGCAGCTCTGGGACTAAATCTAGCACAGATACGCAGTATTTT	CASSSGTKSSTDTQYF
TRBJ2-3	TRBV10-2	NA	NA	12	TGCGCCAGCATTAACCCTAGAGATACGCAGTATTTT	CASINPRDTQYF
TRBJ2-7	TRBV27	NA	NA	15	TGTGCCAGCAGTTTATCGGCAGGGAATGTAGACGAGCAGTACTTC	CASSLSAGNVDEQYF
TRBJ1-1	TRBV4-3	TRBD1	NA	15	TGCGCCAGCAGCCATCCTTCCCGTGGGGACAGAGAAGCTTTCTTT	CASSHPSRGDREAFF
TRBJ1-5	TRBV7-9	NA	NA	14	TGTGCCGTTAGGGAATCAGGGGGCAATCAGCCCCAGCATTTT	CAVRESGGNQPQHF
TRBJ2-3	TRBV12-3/TRBV12-4	TRBD2	many	22	TGTGCCAGCAGTTTAGGGACTCTAGCTGAGGCGGGGGGCGCGAACCGAGCGGATACGCAGTATTTT	CASSLGTLAEAGGANRADTQYF
TRBJ2-5	TRBV7-2	NA	many	11	TGTGCCAGCAGCTTATGGGAGACCCAGTACTTC	CASSLWETQYF
TRBJ2-7	TRBV5-6	TRBD1	few	16	TGTGCCAGCAGCTTGGGAAGCAGGGGGAGCTCCTACGAGCAGTACTTC	CASSLGSRGSSYEQYF
TRBJ2-1	TRBV24-1	TRBD2	NA	17	TGTGCCACCAGCCGTGGAGTGGGTAGCGGGATGTACAATGAGCAGTTCTTC	CATSRGVGSGMYNEQFF
TRBJ2-1	TRBV6-2/TRBV6-3	NA	NA	16	TGTGCCAGCAGTGCCTCCGGGACACCCTTATACAATGAGCAGTTCTTC	CASSASGTPLYNEQFF
TRBJ2-1	TRBV7-9	NA	few	15	TGTGCCAGCAGCCCTAACCAACTCCCCTACAATGAGCAGTTCTTC	CASSPNQLPYNEQFF
TRBJ2-1	TRBV10-3	TRBD2	few	18	TGTGCCATCAGTGAAGGGCCTAGCGGGCCGCGGGCAGCCAATGAGCAGTTCTTC	CAISEGPSGPRAANEQFF
TRBJ1-4	TRBV12-3/TRBV12-4	NA	few	14	TGTGCCAGCAGTCCGAGTCAGGCCTATGAAAAACTGTTTTTT	CASSPSQAYEKLFF
TRBJ2-3	TRBV28	NA	NA	12	TGTGCCAGCAAGCCACAGTACGATACGCAGTATTTT	CASKPQYDTQYF